Listed below are T cell receptor beta chains from one sample, sequenced in a study of neurological immune-mediated disorders. MiXCR, run by TCRdb on the 5' RACE reads, gives a single entry per CDR3 protein. The table includes about 79,000 distinct CDR3 sequences, approximately 14% detected once. Sequencing was carried out using PBMCs. Receptor source: a woman in her forties or fifties in good health. The CDR3 runs from the conserved cysteine through the conserved F or W. Each record gives: V gene, J gene, clone size, D gene, CDR3 protein, CDR3 DNA. A D gene is named only where the DNA matches it firmly. Size is omitted from some rows. Given values are once, few, many or a class for expanded clones.

V: TRBV4-2
J: TRBJ2-4
size: many
D: TRBD2
CDR3: CASSQGSSGSAKNIQYF
DNA: TGTGCCAGCAGCCAAGGGTCCAGCGGGAGTGCCAAAAACATTCAGTACTTC

V: TRBV29-1
J: TRBJ2-3
size: many
D: -
CDR3: CSVGGAGTDTQYF
DNA: TGCAGCGTTGGGGGGGCTGGCACAGATACGCAGTATTTT

V: TRBV6-4
J: TRBJ2-1
size: many
D: -
CDR3: CASMGPRYNEQFF
DNA: TGTGCCAGCATGGGACCGAGGTACAATGAGCAGTTCTTC

V: TRBV4-1
J: TRBJ1-3
size: -
D: TRBD1
CDR3: CASSQKGDGTAFGNTIYF
DNA: TGCGCCAGCAGCCAAAAGGGGGATGGGACAGCTTTTGGAAACACCATATATTTT

V: TRBV7-9
J: TRBJ1-1
size: few
D: -
CDR3: CASSFTGLGNTEALF
DNA: TGTGCCAGCAGCTTTACAGGGTTGGGGAACACTGAAGCTTTATTT

V: TRBV7-2
J: TRBJ2-5
size: many
D: TRBD1
CDR3: CASSWKGARETQYF
DNA: TGTGCCAGCAGCTGGAAGGGGGCGCGGGAGACCCAGTACTTC

V: TRBV9
J: TRBJ2-7
size: many
D: -
CDR3: CASSPQGNNEQYF
DNA: TGTGCCAGCAGCCCGCAGGGGAACAACGAGCAGTACTTC

V: TRBV29-1
J: TRBJ1-1
size: many
D: -
CDR3: CSVVARRSTEAFF
DNA: TGCAGCGTTGTGGCCAGGAGGTCCACTGAAGCTTTCTTT

V: TRBV12-3/TRBV12-4
J: TRBJ1-5
size: many
D: -
CDR3: CASSLALRGQPQHF
DNA: TGTGCCAGCAGTTTAGCGCTCCGGGGCCAGCCCCAGCATTTT

V: TRBV25-1
J: TRBJ2-3
size: many
D: TRBD2
CDR3: CASKTTSGGPGDTQYF
DNA: TGTGCCAGCAAAACGACTAGCGGGGGACCGGGAGATACGCAGTATTTT

V: TRBV10-3
J: TRBJ1-2
size: many
D: -
CDR3: CATLNFRTASGGYTF
DNA: TGTGCCACCCTTAATTTTCGGACGGCGTCGGGGGGCTACACCTTC

V: TRBV5-6
J: TRBJ1-6
size: many
D: -
CDR3: CASSLVRAVAEDSPLHF
DNA: TGTGCCAGCAGCTTGGTTAGGGCAGTCGCCGAGGATTCACCCCTCCACTTT

V: TRBV12-3/TRBV12-4
J: TRBJ1-2
size: many
D: -
CDR3: CASSPAVDGYTF
DNA: TGTGCCAGCAGTCCGGCAGTGGATGGCTACACCTTC

V: TRBV29-1
J: TRBJ2-2
size: many
D: TRBD1
CDR3: CSVEKDRGNTGELFF
DNA: TGCAGCGTTGAGAAGGACAGGGGGAACACCGGGGAGCTGTTTTTT

V: TRBV12-3/TRBV12-4
J: TRBJ2-3
size: many
D: -
CDR3: CASSLGRGDTDTQYF
DNA: TGTGCCAGCAGCTTGGGGCGGGGTGACACAGATACGCAGTATTTT

V: TRBV5-5
J: TRBJ2-1
size: many
D: -
CDR3: CASSLERWGEQFF
DNA: TGTGCCAGCAGCTTGGAACGGTGGGGGGAGCAGTTCTTC

V: TRBV10-3
J: TRBJ1-2
size: few
D: -
CDR3: CAISDLANYGYTF
DNA: TGTGCCATCAGTGATTTGGCAAACTATGGCTACACCTTC

V: TRBV5-1
J: TRBJ2-7
size: many
D: -
CDR3: CASSPRTVHEQYF
DNA: TGCGCCAGCAGCCCAAGGACGGTCCACGAGCAGTACTTC

V: TRBV5-1
J: TRBJ2-1
size: many
D: TRBD2
CDR3: CASSTLAGSYNEQFF
DNA: TGCGCCAGCAGCACACTAGCGGGATCCTACAATGAGCAGTTCTTC

V: TRBV7-9
J: TRBJ2-7
size: many
D: TRBD1
CDR3: CASETGGFNEQYF
DNA: TGTGCCAGCGAAACAGGGGGCTTCAACGAGCAGTACTTC

V: TRBV5-1
J: TRBJ2-1
size: few
D: -
CDR3: CASSKQGPYNEQFF
DNA: TGCGCCAGCAGCAAACAGGGACCCTACAATGAGCAGTTCTTC

V: TRBV2
J: TRBJ2-3
size: many
D: -
CDR3: CASLLEGLGNTDTQYF
DNA: TGTGCCAGCCTCCTGGAGGGCCTGGGGAACACAGATACGCAGTATTTT

V: TRBV20-1
J: TRBJ1-1
size: many
D: -
CDR3: CSARTESYKAFF
DNA: TGCAGTGCTCGGACGGAGTCCTATAAAGCTTTCTTT

V: TRBV11-1
J: TRBJ2-2
size: -
D: -
CDR3: CASSLRGGAGAGDLFF
DNA: TGTGCCAGCAGCTTACGCGGAGGCGCCGGGGCCGGGGATCTGTTTTTT

V: TRBV20-1
J: TRBJ2-3
size: many
D: -
CDR3: CSARLAVGAQYF
DNA: TGCAGTGCTAGACTTGCGGTCGGTGCGCAGTATTTT

V: TRBV28
J: TRBJ2-7
size: many
D: TRBD2
CDR3: CASSSPGLAGGRIGEQYF
DNA: TGTGCCAGCAGTTCCCCGGGACTAGCGGGGGGTCGAATCGGCGAGCAGTACTTC

V: TRBV5-1
J: TRBJ2-3
size: many
D: -
CDR3: CASNRVPTDTQYF
DNA: TGCGCCAGTAACAGGGTCCCCACAGATACGCAGTATTTT

V: TRBV28
J: TRBJ2-1
size: many
D: -
CDR3: CASSGGFVNEQFF
DNA: TGTGCCAGCAGTGGGGGGTTCGTCAATGAGCAGTTCTTC

V: TRBV4-2
J: TRBJ2-7
size: many
D: TRBD2
CDR3: CASSQGRTSGPYEQYF
DNA: TGTGCCAGCAGCCAAGGGAGGACTAGCGGGCCCTACGAGCAGTACTTC

V: TRBV7-2
J: TRBJ2-5
size: once
D: -
CDR3: CASSAGTPVTQYF
DNA: TGTGCCAGCAGCGCCGGGACTCCCGTGACCCAGTACTTC

V: TRBV5-1
J: TRBJ2-3
size: many
D: -
CDR3: CASSLAPGVTDTQYF
DNA: TGCGCCAGCAGCTTGGCCCCGGGGGTCACAGATACGCAGTATTTT

V: TRBV5-5
J: TRBJ2-3
size: many
D: TRBD2
CDR3: CASSLSAGADTQYF
DNA: TGTGCCAGCAGCTTGTCGGCGGGGGCAGATACGCAGTATTTT

V: TRBV5-1
J: TRBJ1-1
size: many
D: -
CDR3: CASSFWGNMNTEAFF
DNA: TGCGCCAGCAGCTTCTGGGGTAACATGAACACTGAAGCTTTCTTT

V: TRBV5-1
J: TRBJ1-2
size: many
D: -
CDR3: CASSSGGTYGYTF
DNA: TGCGCCAGCAGTTCGGGGGGGACCTATGGCTACACCTTC

V: TRBV20-1
J: TRBJ2-1
size: many
D: -
CDR3: CSASTREFRNEQFF
DNA: TGCAGTGCTAGTACCCGGGAGTTTAGGAATGAGCAGTTCTTC

V: TRBV5-1
J: TRBJ2-7
size: many
D: -
CDR3: CASSPDSTNSYEQYF
DNA: TGCGCCAGCAGCCCGGACAGCACAAACTCCTACGAGCAGTACTTC

V: TRBV6-4
J: TRBJ2-2
size: many
D: -
CDR3: CASSAAPGTGELFF
DNA: TGTGCCAGCAGTGCCGCCCCTGGCACCGGGGAGCTGTTTTTT

V: TRBV5-6
J: TRBJ2-5
size: many
D: -
CDR3: CASSLGKTQYF
DNA: TGTGCCAGCAGCTTGGGGAAGACCCAGTACTTC

V: TRBV10-3
J: TRBJ2-6
size: many
D: TRBD2
CDR3: CAISLYKREDSGANVLTF
DNA: TGTGCCATCAGCCTATATAAGCGGGAGGATAGTGGGGCCAACGTCCTGACTTTC

V: TRBV12-3/TRBV12-4
J: TRBJ1-5
size: many
D: -
CDR3: CASSSLDQPQHF
DNA: TGTGCCAGCAGTTCCCTCGATCAGCCCCAGCATTTT

V: TRBV28
J: TRBJ2-3
size: many
D: -
CDR3: CASSFRAGGADTQYF
DNA: TGTGCCAGCAGTTTCCGGGCAGGGGGGGCAGATACGCAGTATTTT

V: TRBV7-8
J: TRBJ2-1
size: many
D: -
CDR3: CASTVRAVSYNEQFF
DNA: TGTGCCAGCACGGTCCGGGCGGTGTCCTACAATGAGCAGTTCTTC

V: TRBV20-1
J: TRBJ1-3
size: -
D: -
CDR3: CSARSGTGNTIYF
DNA: TGCAGTGCTAGGTCTGGGACTGGAAACACCATATATTTT

V: TRBV7-9
J: TRBJ1-2
size: many
D: TRBD1
CDR3: CASSASGTGGIGYTF
DNA: TGTGCCAGCAGCGCGTCCGGGACAGGGGGCATTGGCTACACCTTC

V: TRBV12-3/TRBV12-4
J: TRBJ1-1
size: many
D: -
CDR3: CASQPRMNTEAFF
DNA: TGTGCCAGTCAACCTAGAATGAACACTGAAGCTTTCTTT

V: TRBV20-1
J: TRBJ2-7
size: many
D: TRBD2
CDR3: CSAELAGVTYEQYF
DNA: TGCAGTGCTGAACTAGCGGGAGTCACCTACGAGCAGTACTTC

V: TRBV5-1
J: TRBJ2-3
size: many
D: -
CDR3: CASSLRASTDTQYF
DNA: TGCGCCAGCAGCCTACGGGCAAGCACAGATACGCAGTATTTT

V: TRBV29-1
J: TRBJ1-1
size: many
D: -
CDR3: CSVSTTWAEAFF
DNA: TGCAGCGTTTCCACTACGTGGGCTGAAGCTTTCTTT

V: TRBV15
J: TRBJ2-7
size: many
D: TRBD1
CDR3: CATSRDPGQPYEQYF
DNA: TGTGCCACCAGCAGAGATCCGGGACAGCCATACGAGCAGTACTTC

V: TRBV14
J: TRBJ2-2
size: -
D: TRBD2
CDR3: CASSPGLAGGMNTLFF
DNA: TGTGCCAGCAGCCCGGGACTAGCGGGGGGGATGAATACGCTGTTTTTT

V: TRBV4-2
J: TRBJ2-1
size: many
D: -
CDR3: CASSQVTGDRFF
DNA: TGTGCCAGCAGCCAAGTGACGGGGGATAGGTTCTTC

V: TRBV9
J: TRBJ1-4
size: many
D: TRBD1
CDR3: CASSVEGRGLEKLFF
DNA: TGTGCCAGCAGCGTAGAGGGCAGGGGGCTTGAAAAACTGTTTTTT

V: TRBV20-1
J: TRBJ2-1
size: -
D: TRBD2
CDR3: CSANRLAGGNEQFF
DNA: TGCAGTGCTAATAGACTAGCGGGAGGAAATGAGCAGTTCTTC

V: TRBV20-1
J: TRBJ2-3
size: many
D: -
CDR3: CSARGGPEDTQYF
DNA: TGCAGTGCTAGAGGGGGGCCCGAGGATACGCAGTATTTT

V: TRBV7-8
J: TRBJ1-6
size: few
D: TRBD1
CDR3: CASSLATGLSSYNSPLHF
DNA: TGTGCCAGCAGCTTAGCGACAGGGTTGAGCTCCTATAATTCACCCCTCCACTTT

V: TRBV7-2
J: TRBJ2-1
size: few
D: -
CDR3: CASSSNRDFLLF
DNA: TGTGCCAGCAGCTCAAACCGGGACTTCCTTCTTTTC